This T cell receptor (beta chain) was profiled in a study of beta chain features in type 1 diabetes. One heparinised blood draw averaging roughly 120 mL was given by each donor. A few counts support this clone. Its specificity is not known. The V gene end was trimmed by 0 bases and the J gene end by 2 bases; junction bases not matched to a gene: 1. The CDR3 is 15 amino acids. Looked up from germline, CDR1 is KGHSH and CDR2 is LQKENI. The isolated RNA, all of it, was reverse transcribed, so expressed TCRB transcripts were what got sequenced. Sequencing of naive, central memory and regulatory T cell samples gave an average of about 3.7 million reads. Clones were read by immunoSEQ multiplex PCR, and TCRdb kept only the in-frame ones, dropping some. The sample carries about 270,000 clones, 14% recorded once. Study-wide results and limits: Patients with Type 1 diabetes showed moderately but significantly shorter TCRB CDR3s in all four CD4+ subsets. Sampled from patients, naive, central memory and Treg TCRB repertoires appeared more similar than those sampled from healthy donors.

This receptor was obtained from a man aged 30 to 45 with type 1 diabetes. Sequenced: naive CD4+ T cells from blood. The chain joins TRBV18 to TRBJ2-3; the match to TRBD1 covers 8 bases. The CDR3 here is CASSPPGQDTDTQYF. The CDR3 coding sequence is TGTGCCAGCTCACCACCGGGACAGGACACAGATACGCAGTATTTT.